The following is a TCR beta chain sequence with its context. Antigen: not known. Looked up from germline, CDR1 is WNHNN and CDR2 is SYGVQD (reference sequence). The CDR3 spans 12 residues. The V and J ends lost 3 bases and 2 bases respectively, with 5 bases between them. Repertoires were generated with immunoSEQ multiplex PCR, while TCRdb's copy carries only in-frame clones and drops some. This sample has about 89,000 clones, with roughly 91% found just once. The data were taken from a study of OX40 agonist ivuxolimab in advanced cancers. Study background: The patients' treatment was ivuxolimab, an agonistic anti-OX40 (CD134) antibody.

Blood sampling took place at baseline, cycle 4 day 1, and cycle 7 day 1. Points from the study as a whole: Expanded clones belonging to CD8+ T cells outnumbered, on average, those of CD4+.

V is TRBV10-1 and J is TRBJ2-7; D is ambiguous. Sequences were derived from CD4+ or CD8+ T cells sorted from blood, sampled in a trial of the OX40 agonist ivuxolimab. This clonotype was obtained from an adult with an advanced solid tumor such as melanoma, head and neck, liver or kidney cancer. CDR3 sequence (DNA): TGCGCCAGCAGTGACGGACCCTACGAGCAGTACTTC. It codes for CASSDGPYEQYF.